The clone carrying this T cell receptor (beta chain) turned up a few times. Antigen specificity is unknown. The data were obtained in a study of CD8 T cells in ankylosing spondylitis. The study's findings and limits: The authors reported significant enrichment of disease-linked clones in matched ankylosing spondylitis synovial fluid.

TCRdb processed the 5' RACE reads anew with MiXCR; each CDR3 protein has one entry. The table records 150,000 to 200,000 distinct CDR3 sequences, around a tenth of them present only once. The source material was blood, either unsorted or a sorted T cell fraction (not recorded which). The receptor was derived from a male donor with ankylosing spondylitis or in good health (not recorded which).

CDR3 bases: TGTGCCTGGACTACAGGGGGAAATTCACCCCTCCACTTT. This sequence encodes CAWTTGGNSPLHF. The chain employs TRBV30 and TRBJ1-6, with 8 bases aligning to TRBD1. The CDR3 is made up of 13 amino acids. Trimming took 4 bases from V and 7 from J; bases not matched to a gene: 3. Germline lookup yields CDR1 GTSNPN and CDR2 SVGIG (reference sequence).